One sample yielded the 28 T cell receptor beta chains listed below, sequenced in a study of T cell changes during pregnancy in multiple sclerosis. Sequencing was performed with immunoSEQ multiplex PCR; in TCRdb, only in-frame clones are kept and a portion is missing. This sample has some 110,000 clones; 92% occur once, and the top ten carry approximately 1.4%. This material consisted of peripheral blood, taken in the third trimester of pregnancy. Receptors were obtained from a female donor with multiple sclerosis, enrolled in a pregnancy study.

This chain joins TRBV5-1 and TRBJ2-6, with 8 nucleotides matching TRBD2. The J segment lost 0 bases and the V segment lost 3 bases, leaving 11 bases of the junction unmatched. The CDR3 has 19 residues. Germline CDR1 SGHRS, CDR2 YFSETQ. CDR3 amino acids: CASSSGISGTPSGANVLTF. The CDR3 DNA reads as TGCGCCAGCAGCTCCGGGATTAGCGGGACCCCCTCTGGGGCCAACGTCCTGACTTTC.

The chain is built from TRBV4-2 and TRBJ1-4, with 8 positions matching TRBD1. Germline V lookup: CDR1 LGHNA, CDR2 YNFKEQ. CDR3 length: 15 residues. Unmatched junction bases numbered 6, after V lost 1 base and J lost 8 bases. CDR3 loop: CASSQGGQEIEKLFF. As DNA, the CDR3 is TGTGCCAGCAGCCAAGGGGGACAGGAGATCGAAAAACTGTTTTTT.

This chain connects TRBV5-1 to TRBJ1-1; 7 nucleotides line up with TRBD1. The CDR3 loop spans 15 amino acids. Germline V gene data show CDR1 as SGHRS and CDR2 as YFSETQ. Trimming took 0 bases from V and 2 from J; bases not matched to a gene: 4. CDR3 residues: CASSLAGTDNTEAFF. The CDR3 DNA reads TGCGCCAGCAGCTTGGCCGGGACAGACAACACTGAAGCTTTCTTT.

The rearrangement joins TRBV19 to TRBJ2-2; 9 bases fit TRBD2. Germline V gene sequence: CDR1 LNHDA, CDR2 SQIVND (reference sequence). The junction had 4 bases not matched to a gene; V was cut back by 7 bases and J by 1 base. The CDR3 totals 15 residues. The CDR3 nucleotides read TGTGCCAGTACGAGGACTAGCGTGAACACCGGGGAGCTGTTTTTT. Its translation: CASTRTSVNTGELFF.

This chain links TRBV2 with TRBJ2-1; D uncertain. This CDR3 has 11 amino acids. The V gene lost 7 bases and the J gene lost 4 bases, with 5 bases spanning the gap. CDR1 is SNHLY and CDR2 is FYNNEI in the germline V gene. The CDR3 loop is CASNLYNEQFF. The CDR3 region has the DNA TGTGCCAGCAACTTGTACAATGAGCAGTTCTTC.

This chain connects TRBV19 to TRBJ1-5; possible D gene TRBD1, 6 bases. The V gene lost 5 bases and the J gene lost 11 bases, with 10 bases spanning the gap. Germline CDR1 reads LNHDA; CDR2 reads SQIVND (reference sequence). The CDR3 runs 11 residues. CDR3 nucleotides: TGTGCCAGTAGTGGACAGCTCTCCCAGCATTTT. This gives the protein CASSGQLSQHF. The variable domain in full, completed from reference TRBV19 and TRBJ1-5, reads DGGITQSPKYLFRKEGQNVTLSCEQNLNHDAMYWYRQDPGQGLRLIYYSQIVNDFQKGDIAEGYSVSREKKESFPLTVTSAQKNPTAFYLCASSGQLSQHFGDGTRLSIL.

The CDR3 reads CASSPEGEANYGYTF. CDR3 nucleotides: TGTGCCAGCAGTCCCGAGGGGGAAGCTAACTATGGCTACACCTTC. The chain uses TRBV2 and TRBJ1-2, with D possibly matching TRBD1 (6 bases). This CDR3 comprises 15 residues. V shed 5 bases and J shed 0 bases, with 13 bases lying between them. Germline V lookup: CDR1 SNHLY, CDR2 FYNNEI.

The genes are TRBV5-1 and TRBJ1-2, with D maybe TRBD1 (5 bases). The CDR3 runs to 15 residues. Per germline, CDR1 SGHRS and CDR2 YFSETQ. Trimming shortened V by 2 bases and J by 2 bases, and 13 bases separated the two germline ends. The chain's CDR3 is CASSLDGAVNYGYTF. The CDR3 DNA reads TGCGCCAGCAGCTTAGATGGGGCAGTCAACTATGGCTACACCTTC.

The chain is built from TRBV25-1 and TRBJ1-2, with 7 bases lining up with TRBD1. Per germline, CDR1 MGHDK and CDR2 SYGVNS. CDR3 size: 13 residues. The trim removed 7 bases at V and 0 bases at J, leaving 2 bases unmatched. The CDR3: CASTTGSNYGYTF. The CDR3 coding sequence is TGTGCCAGCACGACAGGGTCTAACTATGGCTACACCTTC.

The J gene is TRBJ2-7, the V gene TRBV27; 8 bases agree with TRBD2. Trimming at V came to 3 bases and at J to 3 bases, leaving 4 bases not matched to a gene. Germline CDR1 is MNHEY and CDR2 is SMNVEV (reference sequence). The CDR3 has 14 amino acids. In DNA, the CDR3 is TGTGCCAGCAGTTTTAGGGGACTAGACTACGAGCAGTACTTC. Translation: CASSFRGLDYEQYF.

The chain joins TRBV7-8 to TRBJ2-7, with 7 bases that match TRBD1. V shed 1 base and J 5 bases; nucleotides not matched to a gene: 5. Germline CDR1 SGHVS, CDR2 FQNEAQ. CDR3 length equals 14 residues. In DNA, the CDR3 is TGTGCCAGCAGCTTAGTTAGGGGGCGCGACGAGCAGTACTTC. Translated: CASSLVRGRDEQYF.

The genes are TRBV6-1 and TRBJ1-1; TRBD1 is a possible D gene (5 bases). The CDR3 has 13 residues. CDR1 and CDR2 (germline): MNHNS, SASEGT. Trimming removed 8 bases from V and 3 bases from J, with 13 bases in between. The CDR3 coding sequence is TGTGCCAGCTCTGACAGACAGTACACTGAAGCTTTCTTT. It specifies CASSDRQYTEAFF.

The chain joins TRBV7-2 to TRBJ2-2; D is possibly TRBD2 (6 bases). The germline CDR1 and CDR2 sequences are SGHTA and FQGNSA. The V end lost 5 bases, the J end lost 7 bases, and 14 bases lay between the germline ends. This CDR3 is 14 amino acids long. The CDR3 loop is CASSPGVYGGELFF. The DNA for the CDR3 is TGTGCCAGCAGCCCGGGAGTTTATGGCGGGGAGCTGTTTTTT.

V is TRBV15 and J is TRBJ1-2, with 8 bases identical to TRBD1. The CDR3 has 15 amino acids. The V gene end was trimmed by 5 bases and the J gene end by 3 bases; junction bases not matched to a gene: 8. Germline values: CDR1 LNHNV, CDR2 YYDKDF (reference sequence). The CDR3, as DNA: TGTGCCACCAGCTCGCGGACAGGGTCGTACTATGGCTACACCTTC. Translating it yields CATSSRTGSYYGYTF.

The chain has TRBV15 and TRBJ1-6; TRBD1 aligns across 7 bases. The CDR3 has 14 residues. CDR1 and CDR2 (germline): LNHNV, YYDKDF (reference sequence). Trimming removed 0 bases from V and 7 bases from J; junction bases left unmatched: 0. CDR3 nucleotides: TGTGCCACCAGCAGAGACAGGGGGAATTCACCCCTCCACTTT. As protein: CATSRDRGNSPLHF.

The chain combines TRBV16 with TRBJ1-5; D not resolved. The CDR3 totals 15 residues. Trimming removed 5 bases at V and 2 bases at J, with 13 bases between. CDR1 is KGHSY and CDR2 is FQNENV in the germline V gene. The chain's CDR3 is CASSGAEDGNQPQHF. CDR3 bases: TGTGCCAGCAGCGGAGCAGAGGATGGCAATCAGCCCCAGCATTTT.

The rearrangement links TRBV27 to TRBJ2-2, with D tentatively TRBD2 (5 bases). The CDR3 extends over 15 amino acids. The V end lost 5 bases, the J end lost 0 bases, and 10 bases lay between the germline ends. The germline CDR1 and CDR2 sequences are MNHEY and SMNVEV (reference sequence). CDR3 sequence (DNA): TGTGCCAGCAGTCCATCTAGCCCGAACACCGGGGAGCTGTTTTTT. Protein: CASSPSSPNTGELFF.

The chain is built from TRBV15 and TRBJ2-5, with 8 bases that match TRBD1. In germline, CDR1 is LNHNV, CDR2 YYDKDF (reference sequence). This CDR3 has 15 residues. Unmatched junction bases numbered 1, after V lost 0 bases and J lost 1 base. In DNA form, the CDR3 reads TGTGCCACCAGCAGAGAAACAGGGGGCCAAGAGACCCAGTACTTC. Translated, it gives CATSRETGGQETQYF.

The DNA for the CDR3 is TGTGCCAGCAGTCTCGGTGACAGGACGGGCACTGAAGCTTTCTTT. This codes for CASSLGDRTGTEAFF. This chain links TRBV6-5 with TRBJ1-1, with D possibly being TRBD1 (6 bases). Germline values: CDR1 MNHEY, CDR2 SVGAGI. Between the trimmed V and J ends, which lost 5 bases and 4 bases, there was a span of 17 bases. This CDR3 spans 15 amino acids.

The CDR3 bases are TGTGCCAGCAGCCCCGACAGGGGGCGTGCGGCCCGGAATGGCTACACCTTC. Its protein is CASSPDRGRAARNGYTF. The rearrangement links TRBV7-8 to TRBJ1-2; the match to TRBD1 covers 10 bases. Germline V gene sequence: CDR1 SGHVS, CDR2 FQNEAQ. The CDR3 is made up of 17 amino acids. V gave up 5 bases and J gave up 6 bases; unmatched junction bases: 15.

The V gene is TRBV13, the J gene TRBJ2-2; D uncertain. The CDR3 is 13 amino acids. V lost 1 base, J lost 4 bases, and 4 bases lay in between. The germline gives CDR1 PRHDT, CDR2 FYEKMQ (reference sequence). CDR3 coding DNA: TGTGCCAGCAGCTTAGCCCTCACCGGGGAGCTGTTTTTT. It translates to CASSLALTGELFF.

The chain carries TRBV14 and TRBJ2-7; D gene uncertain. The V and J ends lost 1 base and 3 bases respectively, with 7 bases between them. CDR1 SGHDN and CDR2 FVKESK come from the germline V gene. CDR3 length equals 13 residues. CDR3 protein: CASSQGRDYEQYF. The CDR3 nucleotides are TGTGCCAGCAGCCAAGGTAGAGACTACGAGCAGTACTTC.

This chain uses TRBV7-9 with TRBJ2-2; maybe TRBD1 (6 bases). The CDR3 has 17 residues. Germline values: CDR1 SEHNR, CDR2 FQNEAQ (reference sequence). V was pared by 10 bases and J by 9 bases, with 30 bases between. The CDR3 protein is CAIPLGGDRGQTRELFF. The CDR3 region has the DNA TGTGCCATCCCCTTAGGGGGTGATCGGGGCCAGACCCGGGAGCTGTTTTTT.

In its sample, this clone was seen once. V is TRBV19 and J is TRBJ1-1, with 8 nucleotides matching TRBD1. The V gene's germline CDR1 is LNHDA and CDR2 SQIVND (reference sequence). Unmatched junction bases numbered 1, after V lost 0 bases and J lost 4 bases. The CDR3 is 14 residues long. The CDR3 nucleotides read TGTGCCAGTAGTATAGAGGACAGGGTCACTGAAGCTTTCTTT. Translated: CASSIEDRVTEAFF.

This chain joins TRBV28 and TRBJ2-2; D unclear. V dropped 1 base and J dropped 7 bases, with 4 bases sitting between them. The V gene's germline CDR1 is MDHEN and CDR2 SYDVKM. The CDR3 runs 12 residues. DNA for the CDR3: TGTGCCAGCAGTTTATTCGGCGGGGAGCTGTTTTTT. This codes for CASSLFGGELFF.

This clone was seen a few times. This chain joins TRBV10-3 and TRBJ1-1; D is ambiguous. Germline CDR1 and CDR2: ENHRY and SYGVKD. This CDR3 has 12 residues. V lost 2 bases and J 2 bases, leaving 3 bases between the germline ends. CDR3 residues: CAISEGNTEAFF. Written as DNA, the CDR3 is TGTGCCATCAGTGAGGGCAACACTGAAGCTTTCTTT.

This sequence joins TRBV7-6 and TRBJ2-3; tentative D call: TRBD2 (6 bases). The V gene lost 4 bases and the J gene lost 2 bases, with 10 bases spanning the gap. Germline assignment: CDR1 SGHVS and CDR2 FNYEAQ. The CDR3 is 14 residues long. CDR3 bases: TGTGCCAGCAGCTCGGGACTTATCACAGATACGCAGTATTTT. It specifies CASSSGLITDTQYF. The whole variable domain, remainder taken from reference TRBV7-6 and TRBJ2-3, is GAGVSQSPRYKVTKRGQDVALRCDPISGHVSLYWYRQALGQGPEFLTYFNYEAQQDKSGLPNDRFSAERPEGSISTLTIQRTEQRDSAMYRCASSSGLITDTQYFGPGTRLTVL.

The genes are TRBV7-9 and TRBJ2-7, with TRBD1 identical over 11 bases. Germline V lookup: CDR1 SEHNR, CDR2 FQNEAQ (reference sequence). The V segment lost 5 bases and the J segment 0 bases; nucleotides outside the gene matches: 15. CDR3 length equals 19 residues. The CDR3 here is CASSPSNPGQGVPSYEQYF. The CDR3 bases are TGTGCCAGCAGCCCTTCAAACCCGGGACAGGGGGTTCCCTCCTACGAGCAGTACTTC.